Listed below are T cell receptor beta chains from one sample, sequenced in a study of identical twins. TCRdb redid the calling of the 5' RACE reads with MiXCR, one entry per CDR3 protein. The data contain 1.5 million to 2 million distinct CDR3 sequences, less than 40% of them singletons. Sequenced input: cord blood. Receptors were obtained from a newborn girl in good health. Both conserved end residues are part of each CDR3. The D gene is left open where the match is weak. Expanded clones get a size class; other rows say once, few or many, or leave the size out.

few	TRBV19	NA	TRBJ2-4	CASTGNLAKNIQYF	TGTGCCAGTACGGGAAATCTAGCCAAAAACATTCAGTACTTC
NA	TRBV13	NA	TRBJ2-2	CASSTRGIGFGELFF	TGTGCCAGCAGCACGAGGGGAATCGGATTCGGGGAGCTGTTTTTT
NA	TRBV25-1	NA	TRBJ1-1	CASNGHSNTEAFF	TGTGCCAGCAACGGACACTCGAACACTGAAGCTTTCTTT
NA	TRBV29-1	TRBD2	TRBJ2-1	CSVDRTSGNEQFF	TGCAGCGTGGACCGGACTAGCGGAAATGAGCAGTTCTTC
NA	TRBV28	NA	TRBJ1-6	CASRKQLSYNSPLHF	TGTGCCAGCAGGAAACAGCTCTCCTATAATTCACCCCTCCACTTT
NA	TRBV5-6	NA	TRBJ1-2	CASSLGDGGPYGYTF	TGTGCCAGCAGCTTGGGGGACGGGGGACCCTATGGCTACACCTTC
NA	TRBV20-1	NA	TRBJ2-3	CSARGSATDTQYF	TGCAGTGCTAGAGGCAGTGCCACAGATACGCAGTATTTT
few	TRBV2	TRBD2	TRBJ2-1	CASSEARGGLRNEQFF	TGTGCCAGCAGTGAAGCGCGGGGGGGCCTCAGAAATGAGCAGTTCTTC
NA	TRBV25-1	NA	TRBJ2-7	CASSEKGLRTSYEQYF	TGTGCCAGCAGTGAAAAGGGGTTAAGGACTTCCTACGAGCAGTACTTC
NA	TRBV7-9	NA	TRBJ1-4	CASQALDTSFDEKLFF	TGTGCCAGCCAAGCCCTCGATACCAGTTTCGATGAAAAACTGTTTTTT
few	TRBV3-1	NA	TRBJ2-4	CASSLNRTPLAKNIQYF	TGTGCCAGCAGCCTCAACCGGACACCTTTAGCCAAAAACATTCAGTACTTC
NA	TRBV5-1	NA	TRBJ2-7	CASSLVSFSDISYEQYF	TGCGCCAGCAGCTTGGTCTCTTTTAGTGACATATCCTACGAGCAGTACTTC
many	TRBV6-5	TRBD1	TRBJ2-3	CASSRLQGADTQYF	TGTGCCAGCAGCCGACTTCAGGGGGCAGATACGCAGTATTTT
few	TRBV24-1	NA	TRBJ2-3	CATSDPLTADTQYF	TGTGCCACCAGTGATCCCCTGACGGCAGATACGCAGTATTTT
NA	TRBV6-1	NA	TRBJ1-5	CASGQYNQPQHF	TGTGCCAGCGGGCAGTATAATCAGCCCCAGCATTTT
few	TRBV4-1	NA	TRBJ1-1	CASSQSGGGNTEAFF	TGCGCCAGCAGCCAAAGCGGAGGGGGGAACACTGAAGCTTTCTTT
few	TRBV5-1	TRBD2	TRBJ2-4	CASSLQPGLRNIQYF	TGCGCCAGCAGCTTACAACCGGGACTAAGAAACATTCAGTACTTC
few	TRBV6-5	TRBD2	TRBJ2-3	CASSYSGRATDTQYF	TGTGCCAGCAGTTATAGCGGGAGGGCCACAGATACGCAGTATTTT
NA	TRBV24-1	NA	TRBJ2-7	CATSDGTSYEQYF	TGTGCCACCAGTGATGGGACATCCTACGAGCAGTACTTC
few	TRBV5-1	NA	TRBJ2-7	CASSQRIQSSYEQYF	TGCGCCAGCAGCCAAAGGATTCAGAGCTCCTACGAGCAGTACTTC
few	TRBV10-3	TRBD1	TRBJ1-5	CAISESSFSGQVVSNQPQHF	TGTGCCATCAGTGAGTCGAGTTTCTCGGGACAGGTGGTTAGCAATCAGCCCCAGCATTTT
NA	TRBV5-1	NA	TRBJ1-2	CASSLIQGSFYGYTF	TGCGCCAGCAGCTTGATACAGGGCTCCTTCTATGGCTACACCTTC
NA	TRBV4-2	NA	TRBJ1-6	CASSQESWSMAPLHF	TGTGCCAGCAGCCAAGAGAGTTGGTCTATGGCGCCCCTCCACTTT
NA	TRBV6-5	NA	TRBJ2-6	CASSYGLTSSGANVLTF	TGTGCCAGCAGTTACGGACTGACATCCTCTGGGGCCAACGTCCTGACTTTC
few	TRBV12-3/TRBV12-4	NA	TRBJ1-2	CASSTGAGPYGYTF	TGTGCCAGCAGTACAGGCGCAGGGCCTTATGGCTACACCTTC